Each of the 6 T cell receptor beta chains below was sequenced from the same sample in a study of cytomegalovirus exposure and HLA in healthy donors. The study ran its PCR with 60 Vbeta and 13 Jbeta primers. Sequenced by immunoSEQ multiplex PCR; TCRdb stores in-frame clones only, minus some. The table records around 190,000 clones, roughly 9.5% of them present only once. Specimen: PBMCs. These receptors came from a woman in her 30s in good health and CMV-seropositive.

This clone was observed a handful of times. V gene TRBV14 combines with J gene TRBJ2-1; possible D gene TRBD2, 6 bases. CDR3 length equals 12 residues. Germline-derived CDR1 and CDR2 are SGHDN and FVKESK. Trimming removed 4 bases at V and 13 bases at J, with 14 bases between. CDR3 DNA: TGTGCCAGCAGCCCGTCGGGACTCGTACAGTTCTTC. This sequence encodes CASSPSGLVQFF.

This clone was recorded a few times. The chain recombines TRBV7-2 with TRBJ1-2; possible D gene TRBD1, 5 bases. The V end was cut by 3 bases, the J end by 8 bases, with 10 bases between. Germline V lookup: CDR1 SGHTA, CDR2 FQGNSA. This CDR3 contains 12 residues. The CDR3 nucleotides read TGTGCCAGCAGCTTGCGGGGCAGAGGCTACACCTTC. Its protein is CASSLRGRGYTF.

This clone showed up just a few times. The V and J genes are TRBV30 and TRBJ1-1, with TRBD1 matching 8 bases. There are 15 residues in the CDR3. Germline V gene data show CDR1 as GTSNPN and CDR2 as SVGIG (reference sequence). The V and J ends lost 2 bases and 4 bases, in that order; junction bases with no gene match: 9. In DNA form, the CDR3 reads TGTGCCTGGAGTCATACAGGGGGAGGGAGCACTGAAGCTTTCTTT. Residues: CAWSHTGGGSTEAFF.

The CDR3 loop reads CASREGNQPQHF. As DNA, the CDR3 is TGTGCCAGCAGGGAGGGCAATCAGCCCCAGCATTTT. The chain recombines TRBV27 with TRBJ1-5; D not resolved. CDR1 MNHEY and CDR2 SMNVEV come from the germline V gene (reference sequence). Trimming took 6 bases from V and 2 from J, leaving 5 bases between them. CDR3 length: 12 amino acids.

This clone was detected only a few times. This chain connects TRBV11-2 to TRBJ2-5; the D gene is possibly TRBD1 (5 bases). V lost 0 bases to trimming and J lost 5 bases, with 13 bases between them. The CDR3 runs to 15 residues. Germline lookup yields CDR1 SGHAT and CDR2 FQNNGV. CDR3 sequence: CASSLDGQGWETQYF. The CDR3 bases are TGTGCCAGCAGCTTAGATGGGCAGGGATGGGAGACCCAGTACTTC.

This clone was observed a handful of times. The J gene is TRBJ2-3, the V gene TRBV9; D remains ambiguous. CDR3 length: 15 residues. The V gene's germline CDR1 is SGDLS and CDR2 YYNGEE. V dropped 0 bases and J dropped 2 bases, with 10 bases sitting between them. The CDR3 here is CASSVGGDFTDTQYF. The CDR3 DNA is TGTGCCAGCAGCGTAGGTGGCGACTTCACAGATACGCAGTATTTT.